The sample holds a few counts of the clone carrying this T cell receptor (beta chain). The antigen remains undetermined. The sample comes from a study of early T cells in non-severe SARS-CoV-2 infection. Study-level background: Sequencing targeted bulk RNA from unsorted whole blood, leaving chains unpaired.

The CDR3 contains 15 residues. Germline loops: CDR1 SNHLY, CDR2 FYNNEI. V was cut by 5 bases and J by 1 base, with 12 bases left in between. Findings and caveats of the study: VDJdb matching, biased toward anti-spike CD8 responses, missed private and CD4 specificities.

Researchers tagged individual cDNA molecules with unique molecular identifiers. In TCRdb, the 5' RACE reads were re-called with MiXCR into one record per CDR3 protein. The repertoire holds more than 60,000 distinct CDR3 sequences, about 13% seen once, with about 6.4% in the top ten. The sequence came from an adult who was a healthcare worker with PCR-confirmed SARS-CoV-2 infection or an uninfected control (not recorded which). The specimen sequenced was whole blood. This chain links TRBV2 with TRBJ2-1; D possibly corresponds to TRBD1 (5 bases). The CDR3 here is CASSSQGSSYNEQFF. The DNA of the CDR3 is TGTGCCAGCAGTTCCCAGGGTTCTTCCTACAATGAGCAGTTCTTC.